Each of the 14 T cell receptor delta chains below was sequenced from the same sample in a study of gamma-delta chains in newborns, infants, children. TCRdb re-called the reads via CATT. The table has approximately 2,300 delta-chain clones, 6.5% to 8.5% seen once; the top ten hold roughly 13%. Input material: blood. The receptors were sampled from a child who was a newborn, infant or young child, either healthy, febrile or measles-vaccinated (not recorded which).

A note on this clone: Since a much larger clone is just one base distant, this may be a read error. This rearrangement joins TRDV1 to TRDJ1, with 9 bases fitting TRDD3. Germline V gives CDR1 TSWWSYY, CDR2 QGS. Unmatched junction bases numbered 30, after V lost 3 bases and J lost 1 base. The CDR3 spans 24 residues. The CDR3 is CALGEHLLPLLGWGIKVCTDKLIF. CDR3 coding DNA: TGTGCTCTTGGGGAGCACCTCCTTCCTCTTTTGGGGTGGGGGATAAAGGTGTGCACCGATAAACTCATCTTT.

By its share, this clone is large. Within the sample, other DNA sequences also encode this same CDR3. CDR3 amino acids: CACDPLGGDPLRSWDTRQMFF. CDR3 bases: TGTGCCTGTGACCCTCTGGGGGGAGATCCCCTCCGCTCCTGGGACACCCGACAGATGTTTTTC. The V call is TRDV2, the J call TRDJ3, with 7 nucleotides matching TRDD3. V dropped 3 bases and J dropped 0; count of bases not matched to a gene: 16. The length of the CDR3 is 21 residues. Germline CDR1 reads GEAIGNYY; CDR2 reads EKD.

Sample share makes this clone large. The chain links TRDV2 to TRDJ3, with TRDD3 matching over 11 bases. This CDR3 has 19 amino acids. Losses at the gene ends were 3 bases for V and 0 bases for J; bases not matched to a gene: 6. The germline V gene encodes CDR1 GEAIGNYY and CDR2 EKD. The CDR3 region is CACDSLTGGYSWDTRQMFF. CDR3 DNA: TGTGCCTGTGACTCTCTTACTGGGGGATACTCCTGGGACACCCGACAGATGTTTTTC.

This clone was counted between two and nine times. It is likely a read error: a sequence one base away is far more abundant. The chain employs TRDV2 and TRDJ3; 12 nucleotides match TRDD3. This CDR3 region has 22 residues. V lost 3 bases, J lost 3 bases, and 17 bases stayed unmatched. From germline, CDR1 is GEAIGNYY and CDR2 EKD. The CDR3 spells CACDHVITGGYNLRWDTRQMFF. The CDR3 bases are TGTGCCTGTGACCATGTCATTACTGGGGGATACAACCTTCGCTGGGACACCCGACAGATGTTTTTC.

In regard to this clone: A much larger clonotype is one base distant, so this may be a read error. The V and J genes are TRDV2 and TRDJ3; 11 nucleotides line up with TRDD3. The germline V gene has CDR1 GEAIGNYY and CDR2 EKD. J lost 0 bases, V lost 5 bases, and 11 bases had no gene match. CDR3 length: 20 residues. The CDR3 protein is CACGKVLGDMSSWDTRQMFF. The DNA of the CDR3 is TGTGCCTGTGGCAAAGTACTGGGGGATATGAGCTCCTGGGACACCCGACAGATGTTTTTC.

As regards this clone: The TCRdb protein comes from a much larger clone and disagrees with this DNA's translation at residue 12, likely due to a read error; the protein given here is derived from the DNA. V and J are TRDV2 and TRDJ2; 13 positions match TRDD3. CDR1 GEAIGNYY and CDR2 EKD come from the germline V gene. The CDR3 sequence is 15 residues long. For the CDR3, the DNA is TGTGCCTGTGACAAACTGGGGGATACGACAGCACCACTCTTCTTT. Amino acid sequence: CACDKLGDTTAPLFF.

With respect to this clone: TCRdb records a much larger clone's protein for this DNA, with a difference at residue 17 that likely arises from a read error; the protein given is the translation of the DNA. This chain uses TRDV2 with TRDJ3; 9 nucleotides align to TRDD3. Germline V lookup: CDR1 GEAIGNYY, CDR2 EKD. The CDR3 contains 20 residues. Here the CDR3 DNA reads TGTGCCTGTGACACCGCGGAAGGGGGATACAGCTCCTGGGACACCCGAAAGATGTTTTTC. Protein: CACDTAEGGYSSWDTRKMFF.

This clone was seen just once. V gene TRDV2 combines with J gene TRDJ1; 9 nucleotides line up with TRDD3. This CDR3 is built from 21 residues. The V segment lost 0 bases and the J segment 3 bases; nucleotides outside the gene matches: 22. Germline CDR1 and CDR2: GEAIGNYY and EKD. CDR3 region: CACDTVGSTGGILPAPDKLIF. The CDR3 DNA follows: TGTGCCTGTGACACCGTCGGGAGTACTGGGGGGATACTGCCGGCACCCGATAAACTCATCTTT.

This clone has a handful of counts. TCRdb's listed protein matches a much larger clone and diverges from this DNA's translation at residue 9, likely through a read error; the protein shown comes from the DNA. V and J are TRDV1 and TRDJ1; TRDD3 matches 7 bases. The V segment lost 2 bases and the J segment 0 bases; nucleotides outside the gene matches: 12. This CDR3 has 18 residues. Germline V gives CDR1 TSWWSYY, CDR2 QGS. The CDR3, as DNA: TGTGCTCTTGGGGAAATCTGGGGGGCGCGATATTACACCGATAAACTCATCTTT. Translated, it gives CALGEIWGARYYTDKLIF.

On this clone itself: Just one base apart from a much larger clone, this may be a read error. The same CDR3 arises from other DNA sequences in this sample as well. The CDR3 here is CACDTVRSGGSSWDTRQMFF. The CDR3 bases are TGTGCCTGTGACACCGTCCGTTCTGGGGGGTCCTCCTGGGACACCCGGCAGATGTTTTTC. The chain uses TRDV2 and TRDJ3; the match to TRDD3 covers 7 bases. Germline V gene sequence: CDR1 GEAIGNYY, CDR2 EKD. The CDR3 length is 20 residues.

This clone was counted a few times. This DNA's translation differs at residue 5 from TCRdb's protein, which comes from a much larger clone; a read error is likely, and the protein shown is translated from the DNA. The genes are TRDV2 and TRDJ1, with D perhaps matching TRDD2 (5 bases). The CDR3 sequence is 17 residues long. V was shortened by 3 bases and J by 1 base, with 20 bases between the two germline ends. In germline, CDR1 is GEAIGNYY, CDR2 EKD. CDR3 residues: CACDAVLYKTTTDKLIF. The CDR3 bases are TGTGCCTGTGACGCCGTCCTATACAAAACTACCACCGATAAACTCATCTTT.

A word on this clone: The protein recorded in TCRdb matches a much larger clone and deviates from this DNA's translation at residue 7, suggesting a read error; the protein here is obtained by translating the DNA. The chain recombines TRDV2 with TRDJ1; D unclear. The CDR3 loop spans 15 amino acids. The V gene lost 1 base and the J gene lost 1 base, with 12 bases spanning the gap. CDR1 and CDR2 (germline): GEAIGNYY, EKD. Written as DNA, the CDR3 is TGTGCCTGTGACACTCTGAGGGAACGCACCGATAAACTCATCTTT. Amino acid sequence: CACDTLRERTDKLIF.

On this clone: TCRdb pairs this DNA with a much larger clone's protein that differs at residue 10, likely a read error; the protein shown was translated from the DNA. The chain has TRDV2 and TRDJ3; 9 bases align to TRDD3. V lost 0 bases and J lost 2; bases outside the gene matches: 4. Germline assignment: CDR1 GEAIGNYY and CDR2 EKD. This CDR3 spans 18 amino acids. Here the CDR3 reads CACDTVGDTAWDTRQMFF. The DNA of the CDR3 is TGTGCCTGTGACACCGTCGGGGATACGGCCTGGGACACCCGACAGATGTTTTTC.

Within the sample, this clone is large. Other DNA sequences from this sample encode an identical CDR3 as well. The chain joins TRDV2 to TRDJ3; 9 bases match TRDD3. V shed 2 bases and J 0 bases; nucleotides not matched to a gene: 1. Germline assignment: CDR1 GEAIGNYY and CDR2 EKD. This CDR3 contains 17 residues. CDR3 in DNA: TGTGCCTGTGACAAACTGGGGGACTCCTGGGACACCCGACAGATGTTTTTC. As protein: CACDKLGDSWDTRQMFF.